This entry lists 15 T cell receptor beta chains sequenced from one sample in a study of blood T cell repertoires in COVID-19. Some clones are missing from TCRdb's copy, which holds only in-frame ones; the method was immunoSEQ multiplex PCR. The sample lists about 220,000 clones, about 88% occurring once. Sequenced input: PBMCs or T cells enriched from blood (not recorded which). The receptors were gathered from a woman under 40 who had recovered from COVID-19.

V and J are TRBV7-2 and TRBJ1-1; 9 positions match TRBD1. Germline loops: CDR1 SGHTA, CDR2 FQGNSA. Trimming removed 3 bases from V and 3 bases from J; junction bases left unmatched: 5. CDR3 length equals 15 residues. CDR3 sequence reads: CASSFTGGADTEAFF. In DNA form, the CDR3 reads TGTGCCAGCAGCTTTACAGGGGGCGCGGACACTGAAGCTTTCTTT.

The V and J genes are TRBV9 and TRBJ1-1, with D perhaps matching TRBD1 (6 bases). The CDR3 has 19 amino acids. Trimming took 7 bases from V and 5 from J, leaving 33 bases between them. Germline loops: CDR1 SGDLS, CDR2 YYNGEE. The CDR3 nucleotides are TGTGCCAGCTCGCTACGCCCGACCGATAAAACAGGGAGTAGGACTGAAGCTTTCTTT. Residues: CASSLRPTDKTGSRTEAFF.

The chain recombines TRBV27 with TRBJ1-4; no clear D. V was cut by 4 bases and J by 0 bases, with 15 bases left in between. Per the germline V gene, CDR1 is MNHEY and CDR2 is SMNVEV (reference sequence). This CDR3 comprises 17 residues. CDR3 coding DNA: TGTGCCAGCAGTTCCTACCAGCGGGCCACAACTAATGAAAAACTGTTTTTT. Translated, it gives CASSSYQRATTNEKLFF.

V gene TRBV11-3 combines with J gene TRBJ2-1; D uncertain. V dropped 3 bases and J dropped 6 bases, with 12 bases sitting between them. The CDR3 spans 14 residues. Germline V gene data show CDR1 as SGHNT and CDR2 as YENEEA. The CDR3 protein is CASSLARSTNEQFF. The CDR3 DNA reads as TGTGCCAGCAGCTTGGCCAGAAGTACCAATGAGCAGTTCTTC.

The rearrangement joins TRBV7-9 to TRBJ1-1; 9 nucleotides line up with TRBD1. This CDR3 has 15 residues. V shed 5 bases and J 2 bases; nucleotides not matched to a gene: 6. The germline V gene has CDR1 SEHNR and CDR2 FQNEAQ (reference sequence). CDR3 bases: TGTGCCAGCAGCCCCAGGACAGGGGTAAACACTGAAGCTTTCTTT. Protein product: CASSPRTGVNTEAFF.

CDR3 region: CASSLMAGGSYNEQFF. CDR3 DNA: TGTGCCAGCAGCTTAATGGCGGGTGGCTCCTACAATGAGCAGTTCTTC. The rearrangement links TRBV7-8 to TRBJ2-1, with D tentatively TRBD2 (5 bases). Germline V gives CDR1 SGHVS, CDR2 FQNEAQ. The CDR3 totals 16 residues. With 2 bases removed from V and 0 bases from J, the gap between germline ends came to 11 bases.

The rearrangement uses TRBV6-5 and TRBJ2-5, with TRBD2 as a possible D gene (6 bases). V lost 4 bases to trimming and J lost 7 bases, with 7 bases between them. CDR1 and CDR2 (germline): MNHEY, SVGAGI. This CDR3 region has 11 residues. CDR3 DNA: TGTGCCAGCAGTTCCGGGGGGACCCAGTACTTC. Encoded protein: CASSSGGTQYF.

The gene calls are TRBV21-1 and TRBJ1-2; whether TRBD1, the table's D call, matches the DNA was not checked. TRBV21-1 is labeled a pseudogene. The CDR3 spans 15 residues. CDR3 sequence: CASNLTGGSDYGYTF. CDR3 bases: TGTGCCAGCAACTTAACAGGGGGCAGCGACTATGGCTACACCTTC.

This clone has just one count. The chain carries TRBV5-4 and TRBJ2-7; D uncertain. V shed 3 bases and J shed 5 bases, with 15 bases lying between them. Germline V gene sequence: CDR1 SGHNT, CDR2 YYREEE (reference sequence). The CDR3 is 14 amino acids. Here the CDR3 DNA reads TGTGCCAGCAGCTCAACTTGGAGTGTTGACGAGCAGTACTTC. The encoded protein is CASSSTWSVDEQYF.

V usage is TRBV6-2 or TRBV6-3 and J usage is TRBJ2-2; D perhaps matches TRBD2 (6 bases). Per germline, CDR1 MNHEY and CDR2 SVGEGT. The V end was cut by 4 bases, the J end by 6 bases, with 21 bases between. The CDR3 spans 17 residues. The CDR3, as DNA: TGTGCCAGCAGTTTCCATGTTGGGGCTAGGGAGGCCGGGGAGCTGTTTTTT. It is translated as CASSFHVGAREAGELFF.

The V and J genes are TRBV6-2 or TRBV6-3 and TRBJ1-2, with D unclear. V was cut by 2 bases and J by 4 bases, with 11 bases left in between. This CDR3 has 14 residues. The germline gives CDR1 MNHEY, CDR2 SVGEGT. CDR3 loop: CASSYRGGTYGYTF. In nucleotides, the CDR3 is TGTGCCAGCAGTTACAGAGGCGGAACCTATGGCTACACCTTC.

The rearrangement uses TRBV19 and TRBJ1-2, with 8 bases fitting TRBD1. Trimming removed 6 bases from V and 4 bases from J; junction bases left unmatched: 10. The germline V gene encodes CDR1 LNHDA and CDR2 SQIVND (reference sequence). CDR3 length: 15 amino acids. DNA for the CDR3: TGTGCCAGTAGATCCGGCGACAGGGGCCTCTATGGCTACACCTTC. Residues: CASRSGDRGLYGYTF.

This chain uses TRBV27 with TRBJ2-5; the match to TRBD2 covers 7 bases. The CDR3 contains 14 residues. The germline V gene encodes CDR1 MNHEY and CDR2 SMNVEV (reference sequence). V gave up 6 bases and J gave up 5 bases; unmatched junction bases: 9. The DNA of the CDR3 is TGTGCCAGCAGCGTTCTCGGGGGAGGGGAGACCCAGTACTTC. Translated: CASSVLGGGETQYF.

The V gene is TRBV27, the J gene TRBJ2-5; 9 positions match TRBD1. V was pared by 5 bases and J by 5 bases, with 9 bases of the junction left unmatched. CDR1 and CDR2 from the germline V gene are MNHEY and SMNVEV (reference sequence). The CDR3 spans 15 residues. DNA for the CDR3: TGTGCCAGCAGTCCCCCCGGGACAGGGAGGGAGACCCAGTACTTC. It specifies CASSPPGTGRETQYF.

The V gene is TRBV7-2, the J gene TRBJ2-7; perhaps TRBD2 as D (5 bases). The V end lost 5 bases, the J end lost 3 bases, and 14 bases lay between the germline ends. This CDR3 comprises 14 residues. Germline loops: CDR1 SGHTA, CDR2 FQGNSA. The CDR3 is CASSLGPAVYEQYF. The CDR3 nucleotides read TGTGCCAGCAGCCTTGGTCCAGCGGTCTACGAGCAGTACTTC.